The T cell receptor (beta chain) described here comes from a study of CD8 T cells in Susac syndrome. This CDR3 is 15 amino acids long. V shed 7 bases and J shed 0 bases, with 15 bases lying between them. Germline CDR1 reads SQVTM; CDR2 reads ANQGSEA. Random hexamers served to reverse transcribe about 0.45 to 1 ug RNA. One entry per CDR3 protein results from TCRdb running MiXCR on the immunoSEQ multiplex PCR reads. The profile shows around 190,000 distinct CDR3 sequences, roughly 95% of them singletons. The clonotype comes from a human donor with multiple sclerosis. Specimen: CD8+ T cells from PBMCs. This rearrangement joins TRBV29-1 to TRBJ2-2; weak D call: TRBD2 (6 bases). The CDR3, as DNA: TGCAGCGCGAGCGGGCGGGGTCCGAACACCGGGGAGCTGTTTTTT. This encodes CSASGRGPNTGELFF.